These 5 T cell receptor beta chains originate from one sample sequenced in a study of blood T cells in healthy people across ages. The use of a sample-barcoded 5' primer and a J-beta primer mix characterized a second PCR of roughly 7 to 12 cycles. TCRdb analysed the 5' RACE reads with MiXCR anew, one entry per CDR3 protein. The sample shows about 680,000 distinct CDR3 sequences, around half of them seen only once. Material for sequencing was blood. These receptors were obtained from a woman aged 55-69 years in good health.

J is TRBJ2-3 and V is TRBV4-2; 9 positions match TRBD2. Germline V CDR1 and CDR2: LGHNA, YNFKEQ. J was trimmed by 7 bases and V by 1 base; bases with no gene match: 6. The length of the CDR3 is 15 residues. CDR3 sequence reads: CASSQVGGGAYTQYF. The CDR3 DNA sequence: TGTGCCAGCAGCCAAGTGGGCGGGGGGGCGTATACGCAGTATTTT.

This clonotype showed up many times. The rearrangement links TRBV5-1 to TRBJ2-5, with D unclear. Germline values: CDR1 SGHRS, CDR2 YFSETQ. V was pared by 0 bases and J by 0 bases, with 0 bases between. The CDR3 is made up of 12 amino acids. This CDR3 is CASSLDQETQYF. CDR3 sequence (DNA): TGCGCCAGCAGCTTGGACCAAGAGACCCAGTACTTC.

This clonotype was seen just once. V usage is TRBV29-1 and J usage is TRBJ1-2; 8 positions agree with TRBD1. The CDR3 totals 13 residues. Trimming removed 7 bases from V and 1 base from J; junction bases left unmatched: 5. Germline-derived CDR1 and CDR2 are SQVTM and ANQGSEA. Here the CDR3 reads CSAGQGNNYGYTF. The DNA for the CDR3 is TGCAGCGCTGGACAGGGAAATAACTATGGCTACACCTTC.

In its sample, this clonotype was seen a few times. The V and J genes are TRBV28 and TRBJ1-2; 8 bases line up with TRBD1. Germline CDR1 and CDR2: MDHEN and SYDVKM. The CDR3 runs to 17 residues. The ends lost 5 bases at V and 2 bases at J; junction bases unmatched: 13. The CDR3 region is CASSLPKDRVLNYGYTF. CDR3 nucleotides: TGTGCCAGCAGTCTGCCCAAGGACAGGGTATTAAACTATGGCTACACCTTC.

The chain has TRBV15 and TRBJ1-3, with D maybe TRBD1 (5 bases). Looked up from germline, CDR1 is LNHNV and CDR2 is YYDKDF (reference sequence). Between the trimmed V and J ends, which lost 0 bases and 7 bases, there was a span of 13 bases. CDR3 length: 15 residues. CDR3 region: CATSRDKGSVNTIYF. CDR3 nucleotides: TGTGCCACCAGCAGAGATAAGGGGTCGGTTAACACCATATATTTT. Full variable domain (rest looked up from reference TRBV15 and TRBJ1-3): DAMVIQNPRYQVTQFGKPVTLSCSQTLNHNVMYWYQQKSSQAPKLLFHYYDKDFNNEADTPDNFQSRRPNTSFCFLDIRSPGLGDTAMYLCATSRDKGSVNTIYFGEGSWLTVV.